Listed here are 21 T cell receptor beta chains from one sample, sequenced in a study of post-analysis software for immune sequencing data. General study points: Five or six TRBV segments appeared more often in patients than in controls, and TRBV5-6, TRBV5-1 and TRBV20-1 were among these.

Unique molecular identifiers were present in the TCR beta cDNA libraries. TCRdb analysed the PCR reads with MiXCR anew, one entry per CDR3 protein. The sample consists of about 770,000 distinct CDR3 sequences, 35% to 55% of them appearing once. For these receptors, no antigen is known. The specimen sequenced was blood. The receptor set was obtained from a girl aged 10 to 17 with multiple sclerosis.

The rearrangement joins TRBV29-1 to TRBJ2-5; 7 positions match TRBD2. This CDR3 has 15 residues. Germline-derived CDR1 and CDR2 are SQVTM and ANQGSEA. Trimming at V came to 4 bases and at J to 5 bases, leaving 13 bases not matched to a gene. The DNA for the CDR3 is TGCAGCGTTGGGGAGGGGTCCGTGGGTAGGGAGACCCAGTACTTC. Translation gives CSVGEGSVGRETQYF. The full variable domain, completed using reference TRBV29-1 and TRBJ2-5, is SAVISQKPSRDICQRGTSLTIQCQVDSQVTMMFWYRQQPGQSLTLIATANQGSEATYESGFVIDKFPISRPNLTFSTLTVSNMSPEDSSIYLCSVGEGSVGRETQYFGPGTRLLVL.

This clonotype appeared a few times. V is TRBV29-1 and J is TRBJ1-2; D is unclear. The CDR3 spans 12 residues. The germline V gene has CDR1 SQVTM and CDR2 ANQGSEA. V was clipped by 5 bases and J by 8 bases, with 15 bases between them. DNA for the CDR3: TGCAGCGTTTTGGAACCTACGAGAGGCTACACCTTC. This codes for CSVLEPTRGYTF.

This clonotype was detected a few times. This rearrangement joins TRBV20-1 to TRBJ2-7; D may be TRBD2 (6 bases). CDR3 length: 13 amino acids. Between the trimmed V and J ends, which lost 1 base and 2 bases, there was a span of 9 bases. Germline-derived CDR1 and CDR2 are DFQATT and SNEGSKA (reference sequence). The CDR3 sequence is CSARVGGPYEQYF. DNA for the CDR3: TGCAGTGCTAGAGTCGGGGGACCCTACGAGCAGTACTTC.

In this sample, this clonotype turned up a few times. CDR3: CASSQDRGTGPYNEQFF. The DNA of the CDR3 is TGCGCCAGCAGCCAAGATCGGGGGACAGGGCCTTACAATGAGCAGTTCTTC. The V and J genes are TRBV4-3 and TRBJ2-1, with 9 bases lining up with TRBD1. The V and J ends lost 0 bases and 4 bases, in that order; junction bases with no gene match: 7. This CDR3 is 17 amino acids long. Germline CDR1 LGHNA, CDR2 YSLEER.

This clonotype was found a few times. This chain connects TRBV12-3 or TRBV12-4 to TRBJ2-1; 9 bases line up with TRBD2. J gave up 8 bases and V 1 base, and 6 bases lay outside the gene matches. The CDR3 contains 15 residues. CDR3 amino acids: CASSLGGRASDEQFF. For the CDR3, the DNA is TGTGCCAGCAGTTTAGGCGGGAGGGCCAGCGATGAGCAGTTCTTC.

This clonotype turned up a few times. This chain uses TRBV20-1 with TRBJ2-5, with 7 bases fitting TRBD2. This CDR3 is built from 12 residues. CDR1 and CDR2 (germline): DFQATT, SNEGSKA (reference sequence). V lost 3 bases, J lost 3 bases, and 1 base stayed unmatched. The DNA of the CDR3 is TGCAGTGCTAGGGGGACTAAAGAGACCCAGTACTTC. Its translation is CSARGTKETQYF.

This clonotype has more than one count but fewer than ten. The chain joins TRBV12-3 or TRBV12-4 to TRBJ2-5, with 7 bases lining up with TRBD2. J lost 11 bases, V lost 3 bases, and 12 bases had no gene match. This CDR3 spans 14 amino acids. CDR3 nucleotide sequence: TGTGCCAGCAGTTTCGGGGGGTCAGACAATGAGCAGTACTTC. Translated: CASSFGGSDNEQYF.

The chain links TRBV20-1 to TRBJ1-6; possibly TRBD1 for D (5 bases). The V and J ends lost 3 bases and 8 bases respectively, with 11 bases between them. Germline V gene data show CDR1 as DFQATT and CDR2 as SNEGSKA (reference sequence). This CDR3 has 13 amino acids. CDR3 coding DNA: TGCAGTGCTAGGTCAGGGCAACATTCACCCCTCCACTTT. Amino acid sequence: CSARSGQHSPLHF.

The chain carries TRBV12-3 or TRBV12-4 and TRBJ1-5; the D is unclear. With 3 bases removed from V and 6 bases from J, the gap between germline ends came to 18 bases. This CDR3 is built from 16 residues. The CDR3 sequence is CASSLNPGSIGQPQHF. In DNA form, the CDR3 reads TGTGCCAGCAGTTTGAACCCGGGGTCGATAGGTCAGCCCCAGCATTTT.

The gene calls are TRBV24-1 and TRBJ2-1; 7 nucleotides match TRBD1. The CDR3 totals 15 residues. Per the germline V gene, CDR1 is KGHDR and CDR2 is SFDVKD. Trimming at V came to 3 bases and at J to 4 bases, leaving 5 bases not matched to a gene. The CDR3 here is CATSDLDRDYNEQFF. CDR3 nucleotide sequence: TGTGCCACCAGTGATCTCGACAGGGATTACAATGAGCAGTTCTTC.

This clonotype was counted between two and nine times. V and J are TRBV5-6 and TRBJ1-1, with D tentatively TRBD1 (5 bases). V gave up 3 bases and J gave up 8 bases, with 17 bases separating them. This CDR3 region has 14 residues. Germline-derived CDR1 and CDR2 are SGHDT and YYEEEE. CDR3 region: CASSSPGRPREAFF. Written as DNA, the CDR3 is TGTGCCAGCAGCTCCCCGGGGCGGCCAAGGGAAGCTTTCTTT.

This clonotype turned up a few times. The chain combines TRBV6-6 with TRBJ2-1, with 8 bases that match TRBD2. TRBJ2-7 explains the end of the DNA better; the J call may be wrong. Germline CDR1 MNHNY, CDR2 SVGAGI (reference sequence). The CDR3 has 15 residues. DNA for the CDR3: TGTGCCAGCACCGTTAGCGGGATCTCCTACAATGAGCAGTACTTC. The encoded protein is CASTVSGISYNEQYF.

This clonotype has only a few counts. This sequence joins TRBV12-3 or TRBV12-4 and TRBJ2-7; D is possibly TRBD2 (7 bases). The CDR3 spans 17 residues. The V gene lost 1 base and the J gene lost 3 bases, with 19 bases spanning the gap. The CDR3 sequence is CASSLGLGGRSHYEQYF. The CDR3 DNA is TGTGCCAGCAGTTTAGGGCTGGGGGGGCGGTCCCACTACGAGCAGTACTTC.

This chain uses TRBV24-1 with TRBJ1-1, with D unresolved. The CDR3 is 11 residues long. Germline V gene sequence: CDR1 KGHDR, CDR2 SFDVKD. The V end lost 4 bases, the J end lost 11 bases, and 10 bases lay between the germline ends. CDR3 bases: TGTGCCACCAGTGACCCCTCGGGGGCTTTCTTT. Its translation: CATSDPSGAFF.

The chain is built from TRBV20-1 and TRBJ2-5; either TRBD1 or TRBD2 may supply D (5 bases each). Looked up from germline, CDR1 is DFQATT and CDR2 is SNEGSKA (reference sequence). The CDR3 is 15 residues long. V was clipped by 6 bases and J by 1 base, with 18 bases between them. The DNA for the CDR3 is TGCAGTGCAACCGGGACGCTGGATCGCCAAGAGACCCAGTACTTC. Amino acids: CSATGTLDRQETQYF.

The chain is built from TRBV20-1 and TRBJ2-3; 9 nucleotides align to TRBD2. The CDR3 consists of 15 residues. CDR1 and CDR2 from the germline V gene are DFQATT and SNEGSKA (reference sequence). V shed 0 bases, J shed 6 bases, and the junction held 7 bases outside the gene matches. The CDR3 protein is CSARDSEREVDTQYF. The CDR3 bases are TGCAGTGCTAGAGACTCTGAGCGGGAGGTGGATACGCAGTATTTT.

This clonotype was counted a few times. The rearrangement joins TRBV20-1 to TRBJ2-3; 9 nucleotides agree with TRBD2. V trimming: 6 bases; J trimming: 4 bases; junction bases outside the gene matches: 17. Germline lookup yields CDR1 DFQATT and CDR2 SNEGSKA (reference sequence). This CDR3 region has 17 residues. The CDR3 loop reads CSAPTPRTSEFPDTQYF. Here the CDR3 DNA reads TGCAGTGCCCCTACCCCTCGGACTAGCGAGTTCCCAGATACGCAGTATTTT.

The DNA for the CDR3 is TGCAGTGCTCACCGCCCTAGCGGGACCACAGATACGCAGTATTTT. Its translation is CSAHRPSGTTDTQYF. The rearrangement joins TRBV20-1 to TRBJ2-3; 9 nucleotides agree with TRBD2. CDR3 length: 15 residues. Germline assignment: CDR1 DFQATT and CDR2 SNEGSKA (reference sequence). V trimming: 5 bases; J trimming: 2 bases; junction bases outside the gene matches: 8.

This rearrangement joins TRBV6-6 to TRBJ2-3; D is possibly TRBD2 (5 bases). Germline loops: CDR1 MNHNY, CDR2 SVGAGI (reference sequence). The germline V and J ends were trimmed by 7 bases and 2 bases, with 16 bases remaining between them. This CDR3 spans 15 amino acids. CDR3 sequence: CASTQREYDTDTQYF. The CDR3 DNA sequence: TGTGCCAGCACCCAAAGGGAGTACGACACAGATACGCAGTATTTT.

The chain recombines TRBV11-1 with TRBJ1-2; D uncertain. V was shortened by 5 bases and J by 8 bases, with 6 bases between the two germline ends. Germline loops: CDR1 SGHAT, CDR2 FQDESV (reference sequence). The CDR3 totals 10 residues. CDR3 sequence: CASSLEGYTF. CDR3 in DNA: TGTGCCAGCAGCCTAGAGGGCTACACCTTC. Combining the CDR3 with reference TRBV11-1 and TRBJ1-2 gives the whole variable domain EAEVAQSPRYKITEKSQAVAFWCDPISGHATLYWYRQILGQGPELLVQFQDESVVDDSQLPKDRFSAERLKGVDSTLKIQPAELGDSAMYLCASSLEGYTFGSGTRLTVV.

The chain combines TRBV5-5 with TRBJ2-1; D ambiguous. This CDR3 region has 13 residues. Trimming took 1 base from V and 6 from J, leaving 8 bases between them. The germline V gene encodes CDR1 SGHKS and CDR2 YYEKEE (reference sequence). CDR3 sequence: CASSLFRFNEQFF. CDR3 in DNA: TGTGCCAGCAGCTTGTTCAGGTTCAATGAGCAGTTCTTC.